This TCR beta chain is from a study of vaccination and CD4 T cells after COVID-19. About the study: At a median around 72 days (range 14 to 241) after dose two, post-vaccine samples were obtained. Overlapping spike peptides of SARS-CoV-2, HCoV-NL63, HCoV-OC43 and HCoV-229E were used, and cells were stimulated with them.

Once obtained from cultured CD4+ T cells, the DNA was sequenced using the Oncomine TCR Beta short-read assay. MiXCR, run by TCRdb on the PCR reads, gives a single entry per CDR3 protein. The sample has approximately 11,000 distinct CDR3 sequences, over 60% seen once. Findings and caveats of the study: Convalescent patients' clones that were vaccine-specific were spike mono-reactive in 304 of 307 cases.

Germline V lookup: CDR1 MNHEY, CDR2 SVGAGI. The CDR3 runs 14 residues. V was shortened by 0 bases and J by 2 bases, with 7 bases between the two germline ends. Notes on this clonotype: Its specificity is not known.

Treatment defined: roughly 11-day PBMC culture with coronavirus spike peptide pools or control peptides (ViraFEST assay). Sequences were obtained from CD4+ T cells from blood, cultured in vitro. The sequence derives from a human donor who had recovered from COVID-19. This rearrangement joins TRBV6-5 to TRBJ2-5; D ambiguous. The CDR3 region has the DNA TGTGCCAGCAGTTACTCTGGGTGGCAAGAGACCCAGTACTTC. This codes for CASSYSGWQETQYF.